This is a list of T cell receptor beta chains from one sample in a study of metastatic and nonmetastatic thyroid tumors. Using MiXCR, TCRdb re-called clones from the PCR reads. The sample has 16,000 or so clones, roughly 24% seen once; the top ten hold approximately 8%. Source material: tumor tissue. The receptors shown here come from a female donor with papillary thyroid cancer or a benign thyroid nodule (not recorded which). Some clones in this sample may be carry-over from other donors' samples. Each CDR3 is given with its conserved first and last residue. A D gene is named only where the DNA matches it firmly. The listing skips clone size in some rows; elsewhere it reads once, few, many or a size class.

>TRBV11-3|.|TRBJ2-3|.
TGTGCCAGCAGCTTAATTGCTAGCGGCACAGATACGCAGTATTTT
CASSLIASGTDTQYF
>TRBV11-3|TRBD1|TRBJ2-1|many
TGTGCCAGCAGCTTAGATGTTGAGACAGGGGTTCGGAATGAGCAGTTCTTC
CASSLDVETGVRNEQFF
>TRBV7-2|.|TRBJ2-1|few
TGTGCCAGCAGCTTCACATACAATGGGCAGTTCTTC
CASSFTYNGQFF
>TRBV7-3|.|TRBJ2-1|many
TGTGCCAGCAGCTTAGTGGTAGGGGGGTGGGCTGAGCAGTTCTTC
CASSLVVGGWAEQFF
>TRBV6-2/TRBV6-3|TRBD1|TRBJ2-1|medium-sized
TGTGCCAGCAGCAGACAGGGGTCATATGAGCAGTTCTTC
CASSRQGSYEQFF
>TRBV10-3|.|TRBJ1-2|few
TGTGCCATCAGTGAGTCCGCCCGCGCCGTCTCCTCAGGGGGCTACACCTTC
CAISESARAVSSGGYTF
>TRBV30|TRBD1|TRBJ1-1|many
TGTGCCTGGATTAGGAGGGGGCAAGGGAACACTGAAGCTTTCTTT
CAWIRRGQGNTEAFF
>TRBV4-1|.|TRBJ1-1|many
TGCGCCAGCAGCCAAACGGACCCAGTCCCTGAAGCTTTCTTT
CASSQTDPVPEAFF
>TRBV20-1|.|TRBJ1-1|medium-sized
TGCAGTGCCAAGGTTGGGGACACTGAAGCTTTCTTT
CSAKVGDTEAFF
>TRBV12-5|TRBD2|TRBJ2-7|few
TGTGCTAGTTGCCCACCTGTACTAGCGGGACCCTACGAGCAGTACTTC
CASCPPVLAGPYEQYF
>TRBV5-4|TRBD1|TRBJ1-2|many
TGTGCCAGCAGACCAGGACAGGGGGGGAACTATGGCTACACCTTC
CASRPGQGGNYGYTF
>TRBV20-1|.|TRBJ1-6|many
TGCAGTGCTAGAGATTTGGTGAGATTAGATAATTCACCCCTCCACTTT
CSARDLVRLDNSPLHF
>TRBV28|TRBD2|TRBJ2-5|many
TGTGCCAGCAGCCCCCCTAGCGGGAGTTTTGGGGAGACCCAGTACTTC
CASSPPSGSFGETQYF
>TRBV14|TRBD1|TRBJ1-1|many
TGTGCCAGCAGCCCACCCGGACAGGGCGTGAGGACTGAAGCTTTCTTT
CASSPPGQGVRTEAFF
>TRBV5-1|.|TRBJ2-7|medium-sized
TGCGCCAGCAGCTTCAGCCACGGAGACACCTACGAGCAGTACTTC
CASSFSHGDTYEQYF
>TRBV29-1|TRBD2|TRBJ2-7|few
TGCAGCGTTGAGACTAGCGGGAGCTACGAGCAGTACTTC
CSVETSGSYEQYF
>TRBV6-4|.|TRBJ1-1|medium-sized
TGTGCCAGCAGTGTGGGTGGGGGTAACACTGAAGCTTTCTTT
CASSVGGGNTEAFF
>TRBV28|.|TRBJ2-3|many
TGTGCCAGCACGGGAACGGTTTTTACAGATACGCAGTATTTT
CASTGTVFTDTQYF
>TRBV19|.|TRBJ1-5|many
TGTGCCAGTAGTCCCGGGACATCACACGGGAATCAGCCCCAGCATTTT
CASSPGTSHGNQPQHF
>TRBV30|.|TRBJ1-2|many
TGTGCCTGGAGTCCAGGATATGGCTACACCTTC
CAWSPGYGYTF
>TRBV19|TRBD1|TRBJ1-5|many
TGTGCCAGTAGTAGCCGGACAGGGCTTCAGCCCCAGCATTTT
CASSSRTGLQPQHF
>TRBV4-3|.|TRBJ1-1|many
TGCGCCAGCAGCCAAGATTATGGTCAGGGAATTGCTTTCTTT
CASSQDYGQGIAFF
>TRBV4-2|.|TRBJ2-7|many
TGTGCCAGCAGCCAAGGAGGGTTCGGGTCCTACGAGCAGTACTTC
CASSQGGFGSYEQYF
>TRBV12-3/TRBV12-4|TRBD2|TRBJ2-7|.
TGTGCCAGCAGTGATAGGACTAGCGAGGACGAGCAGTACTTC
CASSDRTSEDEQYF
>TRBV6-1|TRBD2|TRBJ2-5|many
TGTGCCACCAGGGCGGGAGGGGGAAAAGAGACCCAGTACTTC
CATRAGGGKETQYF
>TRBV20-1|TRBD1|TRBJ1-2|medium-sized
TGCAGTGCTACGACGACAGGGGCAAGAGGTGGCTACACCTTC
CSATTTGARGGYTF
>TRBV7-9|TRBD1|TRBJ2-7|.
TGTGCCAGCAGCACTTGGACAGGGTTGAGCGAGCAGTACTTC
CASSTWTGLSEQYF
>TRBV7-2|.|TRBJ2-7|medium-sized
TGTGCCAGCAGCTTAGGTTGGGGGAACGAGCAGTACTTC
CASSLGWGNEQYF
>TRBV29-1|TRBD1|TRBJ2-7|medium-sized
TGCAGCGTAACTGTATTTCTGGGACAGGGATACGAGCAGTACTTC
CSVTVFLGQGYEQYF
>TRBV6-6|TRBD2|TRBJ2-1|.
TGTGCCAGCAGTTACACTAGCGGTAACTACAATGAGCAGTTCTTC
CASSYTSGNYNEQFF
>TRBV28|.|TRBJ2-5|few
TGTGCCAGCGGTACACCCGGGGGCGGTCTGAGTGGGAGTGCGAAGACCCAGTACTTC
CASGTPGGGLSGSAKTQYF
>TRBV11-1|.|TRBJ2-7|.
TGTGCCAGCAGCTCCTACGGACGGGCGAACACCGGGGAGCAGTACTTC
CASSSYGRANTGEQYF
>TRBV3-1|.|TRBJ1-1|many
TGTGCCAGCAGCCAAGGGGTAGCGGGAGCTTTCTTT
CASSQGVAGAFF
>TRBV20-1|.|TRBJ1-5|.
TGCAGTGCTAGAGATGGTCAGCCGCCGAATTATAGCAATCAGCCCCAGCATTTT
CSARDGQPPNYSNQPQHF
>TRBV7-2|.|TRBJ1-1|.
TGTGCCAGCAGCCTTTTGGGCTTCAACACTGAAGCTTGCTTT
CASSLLGFNTEACF
>TRBV28|.|TRBJ1-5|.
TGTGCCAGCAGTCCGGGGGGCGATAATCAGCCCCAGCATTTT
CASSPGGDNQPQHF
>TRBV3-1|.|TRBJ2-1|.
TGTGCCAGCAGCCAAGATCTGGAGGGCTACCAGAACAATGAGCAGTTCTTC
CASSQDLEGYQNNEQFF
>TRBV25-1|.|TRBJ1-1|few
TGTGCCAGCAGTGACCCTCAGGCCGAGATGAACACTGAAGCTTTCTTT
CASSDPQAEMNTEAFF
>TRBV15|.|TRBJ1-4|many
TGTGCCACCAGCAGAGATGGCGGGGAAAAACTGTTTTTT
CATSRDGGEKLFF
>TRBV12-3/TRBV12-4|.|TRBJ2-1|.
TGTGCCAGCATTTCGACAGCCACGAGCTCCTACAATGAGCAGTTCTTC
CASISTATSSYNEQFF
>TRBV19|TRBD1|TRBJ2-1|many
TGTGCCAGTAGTTTCCCGGGACAGGGGGTTTATGAGCAGTTCTTC
CASSFPGQGVYEQFF
>TRBV4-1|.|TRBJ2-7|many
TGCGCCAGCAGCCCGATGGACGAACCCTACGAGCAGTACTTC
CASSPMDEPYEQYF